This T cell receptor beta chain was identified during a study of control samples from healthy donors and cancer patients. Germline V lookup: CDR1 MNHEY, CDR2 SMNVEV (reference sequence). The CDR3 extends over 14 amino acids. V dropped 2 bases and J dropped 6 bases, with 13 bases sitting between them. Using immunoSEQ multiplex PCR, the repertoire was profiled, and TCRdb retains in-frame clones only, with some absent. The table lists some 170,000 clones, approximately 96% of them singletons. The chain joins TRBV27 to TRBJ1-1; D unresolved. The specimen sequenced was blood. This TCR was recovered from a woman between 25 and 40 years old in good health. The CDR3 DNA is TGTGCCAGCAGTTTACCAGGACCGGCCGCTGAAGCTTTCTTT. It is translated as CASSLPGPAAEAFF.